The sequence of this TCR beta chain was determined in a study of Ad26.COV2.S vaccination and SARS-CoV-2 variants (dated by TCRdb to the early 2020s). About the full investigation: Donors in the vaccine arm were drawn from COV1001, a multicentre, randomized, double-blind, placebo-controlled phase I-IIa trial testing Ad26.COV2.S in healthy adults. Ad26.COV2.S was administered intramuscularly at 5 x 10^10 or 1 x 10^11 viral particles, either as a single shot or as two shots given 56 days apart. The specificity and breadth of SARS-CoV-2-reactive T cell receptors after Ad26.COV2.S vaccination were assessed by TCRbeta repertoire sequencing. The TCR-sequenced set comprised approximately 32 samples: some 20 Ad26.COV2.S vaccine recipients, 5 placebo recipients and 8 SARS-CoV-2 convalescent individuals. Trial participants were randomized into five groups of five: low-dose or high-dose Ad26.COV2.S given once or twice, or placebo on both occasions. Investigators remained blinded to trial group allocation during experiments and outcome assessment.

A remark on this clone: The clone's antigen remains unknown. Base qualities are not recorded, but no much larger clone differs from it by a single base.

General study outcomes and caveats: After vaccination, spike-specific CD8+ and CD4+ T cell responses were reported to show substantial breadth. The study was not powered for comparison of responses between vaccine doses or regimens. Higher spike-specific TCR breadth was observed in Ad26.COV2.S recipients than in placebo recipients (P = 0.0014). Vaccine and placebo recipients had similar non-spike TCR breadth, a finding consistent with the vaccine containing only spike. The authors noted that total T cell responses may have been underestimated by the TCR breadth and depth analyses.

The germline V gene gives CDR1 as SGHTA and CDR2 as FQGNSA. V loses 5 bases at its end and J loses 2 bases; junction bases beyond the gene matches: 19. From the cysteine up to the phenylalanine, the CDR3 has a length of 19 residues. CDR3 DNA is the only sequence kept; it has 57 bases, read in frame from the first base. Sample treatment or condition, as interpreted from the label and publication: about 20 received Ad26.COV2.S at low or high dose, single or two shots; about 5 received placebo; per-sample allocation not given. Repertoires of vaccine and placebo recipients were sequenced from samples collected on day 63 after the first injection. Cohort 1b enrolled roughly 25 adults aged 18-55 years at a single site in Boston, USA, between 29 July and 7 August 2020. As a vaccine, Ad26.COV2.S was a replication-incompetent adenovirus type 26 vector that expressed a prefusion-stabilized SARS-CoV-2 spike protein derived from the original Wuhan strain.

TCRbeta CDR3 regions were sequenced with the immunoSEQ Assay. After extraction, genomic DNA underwent amplification by bias-controlled multiplex PCR, followed by high-throughput sequencing. Turning to the authors' computational methods: To quantify the absolute abundance of every unique TCRbeta CDR3 region, sequences were collapsed and filtered. T cell fraction was estimated by normalization of TCRbeta template counts to usable DNA, with usable DNA being measured through amplification of reference genes present in all nucleated cells. Repertoire TCRs were annotated as SARS-CoV-2-specific when V gene, CDR3 amino acid sequence and J gene were exactly matched to a known reactive TCR set. The reference SARS-CoV-2 TCR set came from MIRA and was filtered for enrichment in COVID-19-positive ImmuneCODE repertoires, removing public or cross-reactive TCRs. Using the MIRA antigens, annotated TCRs were further analysed by specific ORF or by position within an ORF. Breadth was defined as annotated unique rearrangements over total unique productive rearrangements; depth was the summed frequency of those rearrangements. Two-sided Wilcoxon rank-sum tests were used to compare TCR breadth between groups. The immuneACCESS repertoire file appears here via TCRdb, limited to in-frame rearrangements. These files lack a portion of the clones; in checked studies, under half of the deficit traces to unresolved V genes, and the cause of the others is not known. V, J and clone size reflect that table, while D and trimming were determined from the DNA. This sample gives approximately 340,000 clones in total; approximately 84% of them show up just once. 2.5% to 3.5% of the sample comes from the top ten.

This specimen was peripheral blood, taken in a trial of Ad26.COV2.S vaccine versus placebo. The sequence was collected from a person aged 18 to 59 who received the Ad26.COV2.S COVID-19 vaccine or a placebo. Recombination connected TRBV7-2 to TRBJ2-5; 8 bases in between match TRBD2. The nucleotides are TGTGCCAGCAGCCCAGCCGGAGCGGGGGTTTCGGTTTCGCAAGAGACCCAGTACTTC. Its translation is CASSPAGAGVSVSQETQYF.